This TCR beta chain came from a study of long-term antiretroviral therapy in people with HIV. The study, taken as a whole, reports: Viral resistance, ART adherence and therapy changes all lacked available data.

Version v3.0 of the immunoSEQ assay was performed at survey level. Assay: immunoSEQ multiplex PCR; the TCRdb copy retains only in-frame clones and omits some. In the table there are around 15,000 clones, about 71% of which are singletons. V lost 6 bases, J lost 5 bases, and 7 bases stayed unmatched. The CDR3 is 16 amino acids. Germline CDR1 is ENHRY and CDR2 is SYGVKD. A remark on this clone: Its antigen is not known.

The cryopreserved samples used held roughly 0.95-10 million PBMC prior to extraction of DNA. This sequence joins TRBV10-3 and TRBJ2-2; TRBD2 aligns across 12 bases. The TCR comes from a woman between 50 and 59 years old with HIV. The source material was unsorted PBMCs, sampled 1.5 years before starting antiretroviral therapy. This chain's CDR3 is CAISASGGGGTGELFF. The CDR3 DNA reads as TGTGCCATCAGCGCTAGCGGGGGGGGAGGAACCGGGGAGCTGTTTTTT.